This T cell receptor beta chain was observed in a study of blood T cell repertoires in COVID-19. Per germline, CDR1 MDHEN and CDR2 SYDVKM. The J segment lost 4 bases and the V segment lost 3 bases, leaving 0 bases of the junction unmatched. The CDR3 runs 12 residues. Original processing methods: Amplification of reference gene primers provided the estimated nucleated cell counts. Clones were sequenced by immunoSEQ multiplex PCR, and TCRdb holds only the in-frame ones, with some missing. V, J and clone size reflect that table, while D and trimming were determined from the DNA. The repertoire includes 180,000 or so clones, around 87% of them detected once, and 2.5% sits in the top ten.

The chain carries TRBV28 and TRBJ2-7; 7 bases match TRBD1. The receptor's source is a man in his forties or fifties with active or convalescent COVID-19. The specimen sequenced was peripheral blood. The CDR3 region has the DNA TGTGCCAGCAGTTTCAGGGGGTACGAGCAGTACTTC. This codes for CASSFRGYEQYF. Drawing the rest from reference TRBV28 and TRBJ2-7, the complete variable domain is DVKVTQSSRYLVKRTGEKVFLECVQDMDHENMFWYRQDPGLGLRLIYFSYDVKMKEKGDIPEGYSVSREKKERFSLILESASTNQTSMYLCASSFRGYEQYFGPGTRLTVT.